A selection of T cell receptor beta chains follows, all from one sample in a study of blood T cell repertoires in COVID-19. Method: immunoSEQ multiplex PCR; TCRdb's copy keeps in-frame clones and lacks some. The repertoire has about 220,000 clones, 80% to 85% of them found once; the top ten carry approximately 6.6%. The sequenced sample was PBMCs or T cells enriched from blood (not recorded which). These receptor sequences come from a middle-aged woman who had recovered from COVID-19. CDR3s include the opening cysteine and the closing phenylalanine or tryptophan. The D gene is left open where the match is weak. Expanded clones get a size class; other rows say once, few or many, or leave the size out.

cdr3_nt cdr3_aa j_call d_call v_call clone_size cdr3_length
TGTGCCAGCAGGGGGGGTACGAACACCGGGGAGCTGTTTTTT CASRGGTNTGELFF TRBJ2-2 NA TRBV5-5 NA 14
TGTGCCAGCAGTTTCGGAACCCGGACAGTTAGTATGTTTTTT CASSFGTRTVSMFF TRBJ2-2 NA TRBV28 NA 14
TGTGCCAGCAGCAGATCGCCGGATCAGCCCCAGCATTTT CASSRSPDQPQHF TRBJ1-5 NA TRBV5-4 NA 13
TGTGCCAGCAGTTTGATTCTTTCAGGGTACGAGCAGTACTTC CASSLILSGYEQYF TRBJ2-7 NA TRBV28 NA 14
TGTGCCAGCAGCTTTGGGTGGGAGGGGACAGATACGCAGTATTTT CASSFGWEGTDTQYF TRBJ2-3 TRBD2 TRBV3-1/TRBV3-2 NA 15
TGTGCCAGTAGTATTAGCTGGGGAGGTGGCGAAAAACTGTTTTTT CASSISWGGGEKLFF TRBJ1-4 NA TRBV19 few 15
TGTGCCAGCAGTCCAGGGGCCGGTGAAGCTTTCTTT CASSPGAGEAFF TRBJ1-1 NA TRBV12-3/TRBV12-4 NA 12
TGCGCCAGCAGTGAAGCTCCGAAGCGGGAGTTTGACAATGAGCAGTTCTTC CASSEAPKREFDNEQFF TRBJ2-1 TRBD2 TRBV10-1 NA 17
TGCAGTGCTAGTAGTAGAAGCTACGAGCAGTACTTC CSASSRSYEQYF TRBJ2-7 NA TRBV20-1 NA 12
TGTGCCACCAGCCCCAGGGGGTTAGCGGGAGTGGAGACCCAGTACTTC CATSPRGLAGVETQYF TRBJ2-5 TRBD2 TRBV15 NA 16
TGTGCCAGCAGCTCTCCCGGAGGACTATTTAATGAGCAGTTCTTC CASSSPGGLFNEQFF TRBJ2-1 NA TRBV11-2 NA 15
TGTGCCAGCAGCTTACGCTCCGGGGGGTACTATGGCTACACCTTC CASSLRSGGYYGYTF TRBJ1-2 NA TRBV7-6 NA 15
TGTGCCAGCTCACCAACGACAGGGGCCCACACTGAAGCTTTCTTT CASSPTTGAHTEAFF TRBJ1-1 TRBD1 TRBV18 NA 15
TGTGCCAGCAGTGCACAGGGACCCTATGGCTACACCTTC CASSAQGPYGYTF TRBJ1-2 NA TRBV2 NA 13